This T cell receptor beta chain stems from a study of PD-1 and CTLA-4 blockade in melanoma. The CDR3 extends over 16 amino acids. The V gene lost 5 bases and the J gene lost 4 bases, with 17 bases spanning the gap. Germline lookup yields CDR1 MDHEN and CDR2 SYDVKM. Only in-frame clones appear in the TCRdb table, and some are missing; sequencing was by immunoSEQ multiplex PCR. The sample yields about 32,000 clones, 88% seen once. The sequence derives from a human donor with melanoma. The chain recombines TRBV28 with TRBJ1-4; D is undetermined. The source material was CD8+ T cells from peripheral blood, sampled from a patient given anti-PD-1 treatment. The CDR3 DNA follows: TGTGCCAGCAGTCTCCTTTTCCGGGGAGTTAATGAAAAACTGTTTTTT. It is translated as CASSLLFRGVNEKLFF.